A single sample gave rise to the 14 T cell receptor beta chains below, sequenced in a study of blood T cell repertoires in COVID-19. Sequenced by immunoSEQ multiplex PCR; TCRdb stores in-frame clones only, minus some. Here the sample spans a few hundred thousand clones, about 89% being singletons. Material: PBMCs or T cells enriched from blood (not recorded which). These TCRs come from a woman aged 40 to 50 who had been exposed to COVID-19.

V gene TRBV30 combines with J gene TRBJ1-3; 7 bases align to TRBD1. Germline trimming cut 3 bases from V and 0 bases from J; bases unmatched to any gene: 2. The CDR3 totals 14 residues. Germline loops: CDR1 GTSNPN, CDR2 SVGIG (reference sequence). CDR3 region: CAWRGQNSGNTIYF. Here the CDR3 DNA reads TGTGCCTGGAGGGGACAGAACTCTGGAAACACCATATATTTT.

V gene TRBV6-5 combines with J gene TRBJ1-2, with a possible D match to TRBD1 (5 bases). The length of the CDR3 is 15 residues. Germline CDR1 is MNHEY and CDR2 is SVGAGI. V was trimmed by 2 bases and J by 4 bases, leaving 14 bases between them. As DNA, the CDR3 is TGTGCCAGCAGTTACGGGACCGAGGGAGGCTATGGCTACACCTTC. Translation gives CASSYGTEGGYGYTF.

The CDR3 reads CAISERVQGTYTGELFF. The CDR3 DNA reads TGTGCCATCAGTGAGCGGGTACAGGGGACCTACACCGGGGAGCTGTTTTTT. The V gene is TRBV10-3, the J gene TRBJ2-2, with 7 bases aligning to TRBD1. V lost 2 bases to trimming and J lost 3 bases; unmatched junction nucleotides: 9. The CDR3 runs 17 residues. Per germline, CDR1 ENHRY and CDR2 SYGVKD.

V and J are TRBV27 and TRBJ2-7; unclear D gene. V was cut by 3 bases and J by 5 bases, with 11 bases left in between. There are 13 residues in the CDR3. CDR1 and CDR2 from the germline V gene are MNHEY and SMNVEV (reference sequence). DNA for the CDR3: TGTGCCAGCAGTTTGGCTCAGGTAAACGAGCAGTACTTC. Translation: CASSLAQVNEQYF.

The rearrangement joins TRBV24-1 to TRBJ2-1; D is perhaps TRBD1 (7 bases). The germline V gene has CDR1 KGHDR and CDR2 SFDVKD. V lost 3 bases, J lost 7 bases, and 15 bases lay in between. This CDR3 contains 15 residues. The CDR3 DNA reads as TGTGCCACCAGTGATATCTCGACAGGGAGGAATGAGCAGTTCTTC. Its protein product is CATSDISTGRNEQFF.

The V gene is TRBV30, the J gene TRBJ1-2, with D perhaps matching TRBD1 (6 bases). The CDR3 contains 14 residues. The V gene lost 3 bases and the J gene lost 6 bases, with 17 bases spanning the gap. Germline V gives CDR1 GTSNPN, CDR2 SVGIG (reference sequence). The CDR3 reads CAWRTNRAWDGYTF. In DNA, the CDR3 is TGTGCCTGGAGGACAAACAGGGCCTGGGATGGCTACACCTTC.

The rearrangement uses TRBV11-3 and TRBJ2-5; 7 nucleotides match TRBD1. The V gene's germline CDR1 is SGHNT and CDR2 YENEEA. J lost 4 bases, V lost 5 bases, and 10 bases had no gene match. The CDR3 runs to 15 residues. CDR3 sequence: CASSQTGILGETQYF. The CDR3 DNA sequence: TGTGCCAGCAGCCAGACAGGGATATTGGGAGAGACCCAGTACTTC.

The V and J genes are TRBV2 and TRBJ2-3, with D tentatively TRBD1 (5 bases). Germline V gene sequence: CDR1 SNHLY, CDR2 FYNNEI. The length of the CDR3 is 15 residues. V lost 3 bases to trimming and J lost 0 bases, with 10 bases between them. The DNA of the CDR3 is TGTGCCAGCAGTGACGCGCAGGGTAGCACAGATACGCAGTATTTT. As protein: CASSDAQGSTDTQYF.

The rearrangement links TRBV30 to TRBJ2-5; D may be TRBD2 (5 bases). V lost 3 bases to trimming and J lost 5 bases, with 10 bases between them. The CDR3 length is 12 residues. Germline-derived CDR1 and CDR2 are GTSNPN and SVGIG (reference sequence). Here the CDR3 DNA reads TGTGCCTGGAGAAAAACTAGTGAGACCCAGTACTTC. Encoded protein: CAWRKTSETQYF.

The chain joins TRBV3-1 (or the pseudogene TRBV3-2) to TRBJ1-4; no definite D call. The germline V gene has CDR1 LGHDT and CDR2 YNNKEL (reference sequence). The CDR3 contains 15 residues. V was cut by 5 bases and J by 4 bases, with 14 bases left in between. CDR3 loop: CASSSRRGSNEKLFF. In nucleotides, the CDR3 is TGTGCCAGCAGCTCCCGTCGTGGGAGTAATGAAAAACTGTTTTTT.

The chain combines TRBV3-1 (or the pseudogene TRBV3-2) with TRBJ2-2, with D maybe TRBD1 (7 bases). V dropped 8 bases and J dropped 1 base, with 14 bases sitting between them. CDR1 is LGHDT, CDR2 YNNKEL, per germline (reference sequence). This CDR3 contains 15 residues. The CDR3 is CASGARGVNTGELFF. CDR3 sequence (DNA): TGTGCCAGCGGTGCCAGGGGGGTGAACACCGGGGAGCTGTTTTTT.

This clone was observed once. V is TRBV29-1 and J is TRBJ2-1; 7 bases agree with TRBD2. This CDR3 contains 15 residues. Trimming cost V 3 bases and J 0 bases; bases outside gene matches: 5. The germline V gene has CDR1 SQVTM and CDR2 ANQGSEA. The CDR3 nucleotides read TGCAGCGTTGAGCCGTCGGGGGGCTCCTACAATGAGCAGTTCTTC. It specifies CSVEPSGGSYNEQFF.

V gene TRBV7-2 combines with J gene TRBJ1-2, with 8 bases fitting TRBD1. The CDR3 has 15 residues. V was clipped by 4 bases and J by 2 bases; unmatched bases: 6. Germline loops: CDR1 SGHTA, CDR2 FQGNSA. In DNA form, the CDR3 reads TGTGCCAGCAGCTCAAGGACAGGGATAAACTATGGCTACACCTTC. This sequence encodes CASSSRTGINYGYTF.

The J gene is TRBJ2-2, the V gene TRBV19; D may be TRBD2 (5 bases). CDR1 is LNHDA and CDR2 is SQIVND in the germline V gene (reference sequence). Trimming pared 1 base from V and 8 bases from J, leaving 14 bases between. The CDR3 extends over 15 amino acids. As DNA, the CDR3 is TGTGCCAGTAGTATAGCGGGGTTCCTCGTTGGGGAGCTGTTTTTT. Residues: CASSIAGFLVGELFF.